This T cell receptor (beta chain) was identified during a study of early T cells in non-severe SARS-CoV-2 infection. Study in general: RNA in bulk from unsorted whole blood was sequenced, and chains were unpaired. Study-level points and caveats: There was a bias toward anti-spike CD8 responses in VDJdb matching, which missed private and CD4 specificities.

This clonotype was seen only a few times. What it recognizes is unknown. Tagging with unique molecular identifiers was applied to individual cDNA molecules. TCRdb called the 5' RACE reads again in MiXCR, with one record for every CDR3 protein. The table has around 77,000 distinct CDR3 sequences, about 14% seen once. Trimming cost V 3 bases and J 0 bases; bases outside gene matches: 5. The germline CDR1 and CDR2 sequences are SQVTM and ANQGSEA. There are 15 residues in the CDR3. The genes are TRBV29-1 and TRBJ2-3, with TRBD2 matching over 8 bases. This specimen was whole blood, taken at baseline. The TCR comes from an adult who was a healthcare worker with PCR-confirmed SARS-CoV-2 infection or an uninfected control (not recorded which). In DNA form, the CDR3 reads TGCAGCGTTGAGGAAAGCGGGAGAAGCACAGATACGCAGTATTTT. Protein sequence: CSVEESGRSTDTQYF.